Reported below is one T cell receptor (beta chain). This sample stems from a study of PD-1 blockade in classical Hodgkin lymphoma. CDR1 and CDR2 from the germline V gene are SGHTA and FQGNSA. V shed 5 bases, J shed 3 bases, and the junction held 7 bases outside the gene matches. This CDR3 has 16 residues. All trial patients relapsed after autologous stem cell transplantation. The authors purified CD4+ T cells from thawed PBMCs by magnetic negative selection. TCRdb's table, derived via immunoSEQ multiplex PCR, lists solely in-frame clones and lacks some. Among approximately 4,100 clones listed, about 79% were seen once.

Material: CD4+ T cells from blood, obtained at baseline. J is TRBJ2-2 and V is TRBV7-2; 9 nucleotides align to TRBD2. The sequence was obtained from a human donor with classical Hodgkin lymphoma. The CDR3 nucleotides are TGTGCCAGCAGCCTCGGCGGGGGGGGATACACCGGGGAGCTGTTTTTT. This sequence encodes CASSLGGGGYTGELFF.